This entry lists 30 T cell receptor beta chains sequenced from one sample in a study of T cells after posttransplantation cyclophosphamide. Profiled with immunoSEQ multiplex PCR; TCRdb holds only in-frame clones, not every one. The repertoire holds approximately 45,000 clones, roughly nine tenths seen once, with approximately 3.1% in the top ten. Sequencing was performed on PBMCs. All receptors derive from a woman aged 45-65 years in good health and a related stem cell transplant donor.

This chain links TRBV7-2 with TRBJ1-1; a possible D gene is TRBD1 (5 bases). The length of the CDR3 is 13 residues. The V end was cut by 3 bases, the J end by 4 bases, with 9 bases between. Germline V gene data show CDR1 as SGHTA and CDR2 as FQGNSA. DNA of the CDR3: TGTGCCAGCAGCTTTGGGGGAGGCACTGAAGCTTTCTTT. Its protein is CASSFGGGTEAFF.

The chain recombines TRBV6-1 with TRBJ2-5; D not resolved. V lost 5 bases and J 1 base, leaving 11 bases between the germline ends. Germline CDR1 and CDR2: MNHNS and SASEGT. This CDR3 comprises 14 residues. In DNA form, the CDR3 reads TGTGCCAGCAGTTCAGACTGGCGCCAAGAGACCCAGTACTTC. Translation: CASSSDWRQETQYF.

V gene TRBV6-4 combines with J gene TRBJ2-2, with D maybe TRBD1 (5 bases). CDR3 size: 16 residues. Germline CDR1 MRHNA, CDR2 SNTAGT. V was cut by 6 bases and J by 1 base, with 15 bases left in between. The CDR3 here is CASRVFETENTGELFF. CDR3 nucleotide sequence: TGTGCCAGCAGGGTCTTCGAGACAGAGAACACCGGGGAGCTGTTTTTT.

This rearrangement joins TRBV10-2 to TRBJ1-2; TRBD1 aligns across 9 bases. The CDR3 totals 13 residues. V was pared by 7 bases and J by 4 bases, with 4 bases of the junction left unmatched. Germline loops: CDR1 WSHSY, CDR2 SAAADI. CDR3 protein: CASIPGQGYGYTF. The CDR3, as DNA: TGCGCCAGCATTCCGGGACAGGGCTATGGCTACACCTTC.

The V call is TRBV7-9, the J call TRBJ2-7; TRBD1 aligns across 7 bases. This CDR3 spans 15 amino acids. V dropped 6 bases and J dropped 2; count of bases not matched to a gene: 10. Germline V gene lookup returns CDR1 SEHNR and CDR2 FQNEAQ (reference sequence). CDR3 protein: CASSYTGERAYEQYF. CDR3 in DNA: TGTGCCAGCAGTTATACAGGGGAGAGGGCCTACGAGCAGTACTTC.

This chain uses TRBV5-5 with TRBJ1-5; D ambiguous. Germline values: CDR1 SGHKS, CDR2 YYEKEE (reference sequence). The CDR3 has 16 residues. Trimming left V 0 bases short and J 5 bases short, with 15 bases between. The CDR3 sequence is CASSLGIDLRDQPQHF. In DNA, the CDR3 is TGTGCCAGCAGCTTGGGCATTGACCTACGGGATCAGCCCCAGCATTTT.

The V gene is TRBV19, the J gene TRBJ1-6; D is unclear. CDR3 length equals 15 residues. Per germline, CDR1 LNHDA and CDR2 SQIVND (reference sequence). The V gene lost 5 bases and the J gene lost 5 bases, with 13 bases spanning the gap. The DNA for the CDR3 is TGTGCCAGTAGTCCCCTAGGAGGGAATAATTCACCCCTCCACTTT. Protein: CASSPLGGNNSPLHF.

This sequence joins TRBV29-1 and TRBJ2-3; D remains ambiguous. Germline values: CDR1 SQVTM, CDR2 ANQGSEA. V lost 3 bases, J lost 6 bases, and 10 bases lay in between. This CDR3 comprises 12 residues. CDR3 coding DNA: TGCAGCGTTGATTACCAGACTGATACGCAGTATTTT. It translates to CSVDYQTDTQYF.

The chain couples TRBV4-1 to TRBJ1-6; the match to TRBD1 covers 11 bases. CDR1 and CDR2 (germline): MGHRA, YSYEKL. This CDR3 spans 15 amino acids. V was clipped by 4 bases and J by 9 bases; unmatched bases: 5. The CDR3 region is CASSLAGTGGSPLHF. Written as DNA, the CDR3 is TGCGCCAGCAGCCTTGCCGGGACAGGGGGTTCACCCCTCCACTTT.

The chain is built from TRBV20-1 and TRBJ2-1; D unclear. The CDR3 is 11 residues long. Trimming pared 1 base from V and 5 bases from J, leaving 3 bases between. The germline V gene encodes CDR1 DFQATT and CDR2 SNEGSKA (reference sequence). CDR3 sequence (DNA): TGCAGTGCTAGAGCCAACAATGAGCAGTTCTTC. Its protein is CSARANNEQFF.

The chain joins TRBV7-3 to TRBJ2-3, with 11 bases lining up with TRBD1. Per germline, CDR1 SGHTA and CDR2 FQGTGA. V dropped 2 bases and J dropped 4; count of bases not matched to a gene: 5. CDR3 length equals 16 residues. This chain's CDR3 is CASSLVGTGGSDTQYF. CDR3 nucleotides: TGTGCCAGCAGCTTAGTAGGGACAGGGGGATCAGATACGCAGTATTTT.

The chain uses TRBV28 and TRBJ1-2; tentatively, D is TRBD1 (5 bases). This CDR3 comprises 10 residues. Trimming stripped 10 bases from V and 6 bases from J, with 9 bases between. Germline V gene lookup returns CDR1 MDHEN and CDR2 SYDVKM. CDR3 loop: CATGKHGYTF. In DNA, the CDR3 is TGTGCCACAGGGAAGCATGGCTACACCTTC.

The V gene is TRBV5-1, the J gene TRBJ2-1; 8 nucleotides agree with TRBD1. Trimming removed 4 bases from V and 3 bases from J; junction bases left unmatched: 9. Germline CDR1 and CDR2: SGHRS and YFSETQ. The CDR3 extends over 16 amino acids. CDR3 loop: CASSLRRQGFYNEQFF. Here the CDR3 DNA reads TGCGCCAGCAGCCTACGACGACAGGGGTTCTACAATGAGCAGTTCTTC.

This chain connects TRBV19 to TRBJ2-5, with 11 bases fitting TRBD2. CDR1 and CDR2 from the germline V gene are LNHDA and SQIVND (reference sequence). CDR3 length: 17 residues. The V segment lost 5 bases and the J segment 1 base; nucleotides outside the gene matches: 9. CDR3 nucleotides: TGTGCCAGTAGTCCACCTGTAGCGGGGGGGAGCCAAGAGACCCAGTACTTC. The encoded protein is CASSPPVAGGSQETQYF.

The chain employs TRBV29-1 and TRBJ2-1; D unresolved. The germline V gene encodes CDR1 SQVTM and CDR2 ANQGSEA. V was clipped by 7 bases and J by 10 bases, with 14 bases between them. The CDR3 is made up of 11 amino acids. CDR3 sequence reads: CSGSWRREQFF. CDR3 in DNA: TGCAGCGGATCATGGAGACGGGAGCAGTTCTTC.

This clone was picked up one time. The chain is built from TRBV5-6 and TRBJ2-5, with 8 bases aligning to TRBD2. Germline values: CDR1 SGHDT, CDR2 YYEEEE. Germline trimming cut 1 base from V and 1 base from J; bases unmatched to any gene: 6. The CDR3 covers 16 residues. The CDR3 reads CASSLWSSGSQETQYF. The CDR3 DNA follows: TGTGCCAGCAGCTTGTGGTCTAGCGGGTCCCAAGAGACCCAGTACTTC.

V gene TRBV5-4 combines with J gene TRBJ2-5; 8 bases are a match to TRBD2. The CDR3 covers 16 residues. CDR1 is SGHNT and CDR2 is YYREEE in the germline V gene (reference sequence). Trimming took 4 bases from V and 4 from J; bases not matched to a gene: 12. The CDR3 DNA follows: TGTGCCAGCAGCCGAAGTAGCGGACTAGCTCGAGAGACCCAGTACTTC. This codes for CASSRSSGLARETQYF.

CDR3 protein: CASSLSGAKNIQYF. The CDR3, as DNA: TGTGCCAGCAGCTTATCCGGAGCCAAAAACATTCAGTACTTC. This chain links TRBV11-2 with TRBJ2-4; D is undetermined. The CDR3 is made up of 14 amino acids. V lost 2 bases, J lost 0 bases, and 5 bases lay in between. Germline V lookup: CDR1 SGHAT, CDR2 FQNNGV.

The chain employs TRBV11-1 and TRBJ2-7, with 7 nucleotides matching TRBD2. Germline-derived CDR1 and CDR2 are SGHAT and FQDESV (reference sequence). V dropped 6 bases and J dropped 0; count of bases not matched to a gene: 11. This CDR3 contains 16 residues. DNA of the CDR3: TGTGCCAGCAGTCCCAACCTAGCGGATACCTCCTACGAGCAGTACTTC. Its protein is CASSPNLADTSYEQYF. The variable domain in full, completed from reference TRBV11-1 and TRBJ2-7, reads EAEVAQSPRYKITEKSQAVAFWCDPISGHATLYWYRQILGQGPELLVQFQDESVVDDSQLPKDRFSAERLKGVDSTLKIQPAELGDSAMYLCASSPNLADTSYEQYFGPGTRLTVT.

J is TRBJ2-7 and V is TRBV6-1, with 7 bases aligning to TRBD1. The length of the CDR3 is 15 residues. Germline V lookup: CDR1 MNHNS, CDR2 SASEGT. With 6 bases clipped from V and 3 bases from J, the junction kept 11 bases outside the gene matches. CDR3 nucleotides: TGTGCCAGCAGGGCAGTCCTAAGACAGGGCTACGAGCAGTACTTC. This codes for CASRAVLRQGYEQYF.

The chain links TRBV5-1 to TRBJ1-5; weak D call: TRBD1 (6 bases). Germline V gene sequence: CDR1 SGHRS, CDR2 YFSETQ. The CDR3 sequence is 16 residues long. The V end was cut by 0 bases, the J end by 8 bases, with 18 bases between. The CDR3 here is CASSLGTQGPLEPQHF. CDR3 DNA: TGCGCCAGCAGCTTGGGTACCCAGGGGCCCCTTGAGCCCCAGCATTTT.

The chain joins TRBV18 to TRBJ2-5, with a weak D call TRBD1 (6 bases). V was clipped by 4 bases and J by 2 bases, with 17 bases between them. The CDR3 extends over 16 amino acids. Germline CDR1 reads KGHSH; CDR2 reads LQKENI. The DNA of the CDR3 is TGTGCCAGCTCACAATACGACAGGCCCTTACAAGAGACCCAGTACTTC. This encodes CASSQYDRPLQETQYF.

The chain employs TRBV5-1 and TRBJ2-2, with TRBD1 as a possible D gene (6 bases). Trimming removed 5 bases from V and 3 bases from J, with 23 bases in between. Germline CDR1 reads SGHRS; CDR2 reads YFSETQ. The CDR3 has 18 amino acids. CDR3 amino acids: CASRPQGGSGSYTGELFF. The DNA of the CDR3 is TGCGCCAGCAGACCTCAAGGGGGATCAGGCAGCTACACCGGGGAGCTGTTTTTT.

This clone came up once. V gene TRBV7-9 combines with J gene TRBJ2-7, with D possibly matching TRBD1 (6 bases). This CDR3 comprises 15 residues. The germline V and J ends were trimmed by 5 bases and 4 bases, with 18 bases remaining between them. Germline V lookup: CDR1 SEHNR, CDR2 FQNEAQ (reference sequence). The CDR3 bases are TGTGCCAGCAGCCCCCCGAGGACAGCCTATTACGAGCAGTACTTC. This encodes CASSPPRTAYYEQYF.

V is TRBV29-1 and J is TRBJ2-3, with 9 bases aligning to TRBD2. Germline V gene lookup returns CDR1 SQVTM and CDR2 ANQGSEA. Germline trimming cut 4 bases from V and 8 bases from J; bases unmatched to any gene: 10. CDR3 length: 14 amino acids. The CDR3 spells CSVVRSGRVGTQYF. The CDR3 DNA reads TGCAGCGTTGTTCGTAGCGGGAGAGTGGGTACGCAGTATTTT.

The chain carries TRBV27 and TRBJ1-2; D ambiguous. This CDR3 has 13 residues. CDR1 is MNHEY, CDR2 SMNVEV, per germline (reference sequence). With 4 bases removed from V and 5 bases from J, the gap between germline ends came to 11 bases. Here the CDR3 DNA reads TGTGCCAGCAGTTCCGCCGGGTTGTATGGCTACACCTTC. Translating it yields CASSSAGLYGYTF.

This clone occurred once. The CDR3 DNA sequence: TGTGCCAGCAGCTTGAGCGGGGGGAGGCAAGGCAATGAGCAGTTCTTC. Amino acid sequence: CASSLSGGRQGNEQFF. This rearrangement joins TRBV7-7 to TRBJ2-1, with 9 bases lining up with TRBD2. Germline values: CDR1 SSHAT, CDR2 FNYEAQ (reference sequence). This CDR3 comprises 16 residues. Unmatched junction bases numbered 9, after V lost 3 bases and J lost 6 bases.

The chain has TRBV6-5 and TRBJ1-1; 8 positions match TRBD1. The CDR3 extends over 14 amino acids. Looked up from germline, CDR1 is MNHEY and CDR2 is SVGAGI. V shed 5 bases and J 1 base; nucleotides not matched to a gene: 3. CDR3 sequence: CASSARGPNTEAFF. The DNA of the CDR3 is TGTGCCAGCAGTGCCAGGGGGCCGAACACTGAAGCTTTCTTT.

The chain employs TRBV19 and TRBJ1-1, with D unresolved. CDR1 and CDR2 from the germline V gene are LNHDA and SQIVND (reference sequence). V was trimmed by 6 bases and J by 4 bases, leaving 15 bases between them. The CDR3 has 14 residues. This CDR3 reads CASSKQHSRTEAFF. The DNA of the CDR3 is TGTGCCAGTAGCAAACAGCATTCTCGCACTGAAGCTTTCTTT.

The rearrangement links TRBV7-3 to TRBJ2-1, with D maybe TRBD1 (5 bases). Per germline, CDR1 SGHTA and CDR2 FQGTGA. The CDR3 is made up of 13 amino acids. Trimming removed 5 bases from V and 5 bases from J, with 10 bases in between. This CDR3 reads CASSPTDNNEQFF. CDR3 in DNA: TGTGCCAGCAGCCCGACAGATAACAATGAGCAGTTCTTC.